This TCR beta chain comes out of a study of blood T cells in healthy people across ages. Study results and limitations: Strong correlation was found linking TCR beta diversity to naive T cell percentage.

A sample-barcoded 5' primer and a J-beta primer mix were used in a second PCR of about 7 to 11 cycles. With 12 random nucleotides, a template-switch adaptor tagged each individual cDNA molecule. TCRdb itself ran the 5' RACE reads through MiXCR, one entry per CDR3 protein. The sample contains about 680,000 distinct CDR3 sequences, more than 40% of which appear only once. From germline, CDR1 is SGHRS and CDR2 YFSETQ. V was clipped by 4 bases and J by 4 bases; unmatched bases: 5. The CDR3 is 15 residues long. Concerning this clonotype itself: Its antigen is not identified.

Sequencing input: blood. The clonotype was recovered from a woman aged 55 to 70 in good health. The J gene is TRBJ2-4, the V gene TRBV5-1, with 10 nucleotides matching TRBD1. CDR3: CASSQPGQGKNIQYF. The CDR3 DNA sequence: TGCGCCAGCAGCCAACCGGGACAGGGGAAAAACATTCAGTACTTC.